The clone carrying this T cell receptor beta chain has just one count. What it binds is unknown. The sample originates from a study of cytomegalovirus exposure and HLA in healthy donors. Use of 60 Vbeta and 13 Jbeta primers characterized the PCR. Sequenced by immunoSEQ multiplex PCR; TCRdb stores in-frame clones only, minus some. The repertoire has around 82,000 clones, 60% to 85% of them found once; the top ten carry approximately 6%. The V and J ends lost 0 bases and 6 bases respectively, with 14 bases between them. The CDR3 contains 16 residues. Germline CDR1 MNHEY, CDR2 SMNVEV (reference sequence). Study-wide findings and caveats: Several of the most significant clusters appeared linked to common viral pathogens, based on a later analysis. Most likely, a cluster of highly shared sequence variants arose as a sequencing artifact. TCR beta V- and J-gene trimming was later associated with a missense DCLRE1C variant. Accurate predictions that matched the HLA-A and HLA-B alleles of most subjects were reportedly made from TCR beta sequences.

Input material: PBMCs. The rearrangement joins TRBV27 to TRBJ1-4; D is possibly TRBD1 (6 bases). The sequence derives from a male donor in good health and CMV-seropositive. The CDR3 bases are TGTGCCAGCAGTTTATCGATCGGGACACGGGATGAAAAACTGTTTTTT. Encoded protein: CASSLSIGTRDEKLFF.